The present TCR beta chain was sequenced within a study of blood T cell repertoires in COVID-19. Only one count was recorded for this clone. The germline V gene has CDR1 SGDLS and CDR2 YYNGEE. The CDR3 consists of 13 residues. The trim removed 7 bases at V and 3 bases at J, leaving 5 bases unmatched. Source study methods: Counts of nucleated cells, estimated from reference gene primer amplification, were obtained. This table comes from immunoSEQ multiplex PCR, and its TCRdb copy is limited to in-frame clones, with some not included. For V, J and clone size, that table is used; D and trimming come from the DNA. This sample has 650,000 to 800,000 clones, with 85% to 90% found just once.

The genes are TRBV9 and TRBJ2-5; 8 bases are shared with TRBD2. This TCR came from a woman younger than 30 with acute or convalescent COVID-19. Sequencing used peripheral blood. CDR3 protein: CASSGTSEETQYF. CDR3 nucleotides: TGTGCCAGCTCCGGGACTAGTGAAGAGACCCAGTACTTC.